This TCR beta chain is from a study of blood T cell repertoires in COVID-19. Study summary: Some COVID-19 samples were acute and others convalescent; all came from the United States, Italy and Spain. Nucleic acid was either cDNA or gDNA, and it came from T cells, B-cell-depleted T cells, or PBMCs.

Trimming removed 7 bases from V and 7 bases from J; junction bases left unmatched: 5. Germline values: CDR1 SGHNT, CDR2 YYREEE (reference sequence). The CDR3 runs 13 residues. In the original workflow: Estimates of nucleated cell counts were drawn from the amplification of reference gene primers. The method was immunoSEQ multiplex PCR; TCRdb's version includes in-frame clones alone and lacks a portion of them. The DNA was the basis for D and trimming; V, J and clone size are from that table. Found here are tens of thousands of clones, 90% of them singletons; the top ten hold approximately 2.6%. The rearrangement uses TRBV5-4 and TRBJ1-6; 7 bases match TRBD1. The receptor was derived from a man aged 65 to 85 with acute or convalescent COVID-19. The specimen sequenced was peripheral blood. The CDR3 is CASSDRVNSPLHF. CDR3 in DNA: TGTGCCAGCTCAGACAGGGTAAATTCACCCCTCCACTTT. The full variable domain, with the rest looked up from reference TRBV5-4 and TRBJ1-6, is ETGVTQSPTHLIKTRGQQVTLRCSSQSGHNTVSWYQQALGQGPQFIFQYYREEENGRGNFPPRFSGLQFPNYSSELNVNALELDDSALYLCASSDRVNSPLHFGNGTRLTVT.